This TCR beta chain was recorded in a study of cytomegalovirus exposure and HLA in healthy donors. General study results and limits: Among TCR beta chains of equal frequency, HLA-associated ones were more clonally expanded in a later analysis. Association of a missense DCLRE1C variant with TCR beta V- and J-gene trimming was reported in a later analysis. Reportedly, a later analysis found an Asian-associated ancestry cluster had fewer N-insertions than the approximately 670-donor mean.

The donors were healthy bone marrow donors. With regard to this clone: Its cognate antigen is unknown.

CDR1 is SEHNR, CDR2 FQNEAQ, per germline (reference sequence). The CDR3 loop spans 14 amino acids. The V gene lost 5 bases and the J gene lost 1 base, with 11 bases spanning the gap. PCR amplification relied on 60 Vbeta primers (plus 13 Jbeta primers). TCRdb's table, derived via immunoSEQ multiplex PCR, lists solely in-frame clones and lacks some. The table records roughly 110,000 clones, about 80% of them present only once. The sequenced sample was PBMCs. The V and J genes are TRBV7-9 and TRBJ2-5; D might be TRBD2 (6 bases). The TCR sequence derives from a human donor in good health. CDR3 sequence: CASSARDSQETQYF. CDR3 DNA sequence: TGTGCCAGCAGCGCTAGGGACTCCCAAGAGACCCAGTACTTC.